These 23 T cell receptor beta chains were sequenced from one sample in a study of T cell repertoires in cytomegalovirus infection (dated by TCRdb to between 2018 and 2021). Sequencer: Illumina HiSeq 1500. TCRdb reanalyzed the raw reads on its own, using fastp at Q25 for trimming and MiXCR for clone calling, and kept in-frame beta chains. Rows merge per CDR3 protein into single entries with the most common DNA and genes. This sample has around 490,000 distinct CDR3 sequences in its table, and around 27% of those were observed once. The ten most abundant clones make up about 13% of the sample. The material sequenced was PBMCs. The receptor source for this set is a human donor in good health (CMV status not recorded). Some clones in this sample may be carry-over from other donors' samples.

V gene TRBV7-2 combines with J gene TRBJ2-4; 10 nucleotides line up with TRBD2. Trimming cost V 2 bases and J 1 base; bases outside gene matches: 8. This CDR3 has 18 residues. Germline lookup yields CDR1 SGHTA and CDR2 FQGNSA. This CDR3 is CASSLSHSGREAKNIQYF. Here the CDR3 DNA reads TGTGCCAGCAGCTTATCCCACAGCGGGAGGGAGGCCAAAAACATTCAGTACTTC. Variable domain in full (rest from reference TRBV7-2 and TRBJ2-4): GAGVSQSPSNKVTEKGKDVELRCDPISGHTALYWYRQSLGQGLEFLIYFQGNSAPDKSGLPSDRFSAERTGGSVSTLTIQRTQQEDSAVYLCASSLSHSGREAKNIQYFGAGTRLSVL.

V usage is TRBV14 and J usage is TRBJ1-2; possibly TRBD1 for D (5 bases). The germline gives CDR1 SGHDN, CDR2 FVKESK. V was pared by 2 bases and J by 0 bases, with 10 bases between. The CDR3 runs to 15 residues. CDR3 sequence (DNA): TGTGCCAGCAGCCAACTGGCAGGGCCTAACTATGGCTACACCTTC. Encoded protein: CASSQLAGPNYGYTF. Full variable domain (remainder filled in from reference TRBV14 and TRBJ1-2): EAGVTQFPSHSVIEKGQTVTLRCDPISGHDNLYWYRRVMGKEIKFLLHFVKESKQDESGMPNNRFLAERTGGTYSTLKVQPAELEDSGVYFCASSQLAGPNYGYTFGSGTRLTVV.

This clonotype was observed a handful of times. V and J are TRBV28 and TRBJ1-1; TRBD1 might be the D (5 bases). Germline CDR1 is MDHEN and CDR2 is SYDVKM. Trimming took 4 bases from V and 0 from J, leaving 9 bases between them. The CDR3 consists of 14 residues. The DNA for the CDR3 is TGTGCCAGCAGTTACCCAGGGATGAACACTGAAGCTTTCTTT. Translating it yields CASSYPGMNTEAFF.

The V call is TRBV11-2, the J call TRBJ1-2, with D possibly TRBD1 on 6 matching bases. Trimming stripped 7 bases from V and 8 bases from J, with 20 bases between. The CDR3 contains 14 residues. Looked up from germline, CDR1 is SGHAT and CDR2 is FQNNGV. The CDR3 spells CASTQRGAGRGYTF. As DNA, the CDR3 is TGTGCCAGCACCCAGCGGGGGGCAGGTCGGGGCTACACCTTC.

The chain links TRBV20-1 to TRBJ2-1, with D perhaps TRBD2 (6 bases). The CDR3 consists of 13 residues. V was pared by 2 bases and J by 6 bases, with 11 bases between. Per the germline V gene, CDR1 is DFQATT and CDR2 is SNEGSKA (reference sequence). The CDR3 sequence is CSARFSGPNEQFF. In nucleotides, the CDR3 is TGCAGTGCTAGATTTAGCGGCCCCAATGAGCAGTTCTTC.

This clonotype showed up just a few times. V and J are TRBV11-2 and TRBJ1-6, with TRBD1 identical over 7 bases. The CDR3 sequence is 16 residues long. The germline gives CDR1 SGHAT, CDR2 FQNNGV. V was pared by 1 base and J by 7 bases, with 7 bases of the junction left unmatched. CDR3 DNA sequence: TGTGCCAGCAGCTTAGGACCGGGACAGTTAAATTCACCCCTCCACTTT. This codes for CASSLGPGQLNSPLHF.

This clonotype was found a few times. V and J are TRBV10-3 and TRBJ2-5; TRBD1 might be the D (6 bases). V lost 4 bases and J lost 2, with 8 bases in between. Per the germline V gene, CDR1 is ENHRY and CDR2 is SYGVKD. This CDR3 has 13 residues. The CDR3 region has the DNA TGTGCCATCAGTGCCGGACAGCAAGAGACCCAGTACTTC. Amino acid sequence: CAISAGQQETQYF.

This rearrangement joins TRBV3-1 to TRBJ2-2, with 10 bases identical to TRBD2. With 6 bases clipped from V and 5 bases from J, the junction kept 6 bases outside the gene matches. This CDR3 contains 15 residues. CDR1 and CDR2 (germline): LGHDT, YNNKEL (reference sequence). The CDR3 DNA is TGTGCCAGCAGGCAGCGGGAGGGCCGGACCGGGGAGCTGTTTTTT. Its translation: CASRQREGRTGELFF.

There are a few counts of this clonotype. V usage is TRBV28 and J usage is TRBJ2-5, with TRBD2 as a possible D gene (5 bases). Per the germline V gene, CDR1 is MDHEN and CDR2 is SYDVKM. V was cut by 6 bases and J by 3 bases, with 29 bases left in between. This CDR3 contains 19 residues. CDR3 region: CASSIETILRPVVEETQYF. CDR3 DNA sequence: TGTGCCAGCAGCATTGAGACTATCCTTCGCCCCGTAGTCGAAGAGACCCAGTACTTC.

The rearrangement links TRBV14 to TRBJ2-7; TRBD2 matches at 11 bases. From germline, CDR1 is SGHDN and CDR2 FVKESK. The length of the CDR3 is 16 residues. The trim removed 0 bases at V and 1 base at J, leaving 2 bases unmatched. CDR3 DNA sequence: TGTGCCAGCAGCCAAGATCGACTAGCGGGATCCTACGAGCAGTACTTC. It encodes CASSQDRLAGSYEQYF.

The V call is TRBV5-4, the J call TRBJ2-2; 8 positions match TRBD2. The germline V gene encodes CDR1 SGHNT and CDR2 YYREEE (reference sequence). The CDR3 loop spans 16 amino acids. The J segment lost 7 bases and the V segment lost 4 bases, leaving 12 bases of the junction unmatched. The CDR3 nucleotides read TGTGCCAGCAGCCTCGGACTAGCTCAACAAGGCGGGGAGCTGTTTTTT. Amino acid sequence: CASSLGLAQQGGELFF. Using reference TRBV5-4 and TRBJ2-2 for the parts outside the CDR3, the full variable domain is ETGVTQSPTHLIKTRGQQVTLRCSSQSGHNTVSWYQQALGQGPQFIFQYYREEENGRGNFPPRFSGLQFPNYSSELNVNALELDDSALYLCASSLGLAQQGGELFFGEGSRLTVL.

This clonotype was recorded many times. The V gene is TRBV11-1, the J gene TRBJ1-4; maybe TRBD1 (5 bases). The CDR3 runs to 15 residues. The V and J ends lost 5 bases and 5 bases respectively, with 15 bases between them. CDR1 and CDR2 (germline): SGHAT, FQDESV (reference sequence). The CDR3 here is CASSAAGTRNEKLFF. CDR3 coding DNA: TGTGCCAGCAGCGCGGCCGGGACGAGAAATGAAAAACTGTTTTTT.

The chain links TRBV4-3 to TRBJ1-1; TRBD1 might be the D (5 bases). Trimming stripped 0 bases from V and 4 bases from J, with 15 bases between. This CDR3 contains 16 residues. The germline gives CDR1 LGHNA, CDR2 YSLEER. The CDR3: CASSQDLGAGSTEAFF. The CDR3 DNA reads TGCGCCAGCAGCCAAGATCTCGGGGCAGGGAGCACTGAAGCTTTCTTT.

The rearrangement joins TRBV12-3 or TRBV12-4 to TRBJ1-5; 9 nucleotides align to TRBD1. This CDR3 contains 15 residues. Trimming removed 3 bases from V and 7 bases from J; junction bases left unmatched: 7. This CDR3 reads CASSFQTGGFQPQHF. For the CDR3, the DNA is TGTGCCAGCAGTTTTCAGACAGGGGGGTTCCAGCCCCAGCATTTT.

The V gene is TRBV19, the J gene TRBJ1-5, with a tentative D call TRBD1 (6 bases). There are 19 residues in the CDR3. The V end was cut by 3 bases, the J end by 4 bases, with 25 bases between. Germline-derived CDR1 and CDR2 are LNHDA and SQIVND (reference sequence). CDR3 coding DNA: TGTGCCAGTAGTATGTCGGCAAGCGGGGACATCCGAAGGAATCAGCCCCAGCATTTT. The encoded protein is CASSMSASGDIRRNQPQHF.

The CDR3 sequence is CASTQDVGSGEQYF. The CDR3 DNA is TGTGCCAGCACCCAGGACGTCGGGAGCGGCGAGCAGTACTTC. V is TRBV6-6 and J is TRBJ2-7; perhaps TRBD2 as D (6 bases). The CDR3 is 14 amino acids. V gave up 7 bases and J gave up 6 bases, with 19 bases separating them. CDR1 is MNHNY, CDR2 SVGAGI, per germline (reference sequence).

The chain combines TRBV2 with TRBJ2-1; D is possibly TRBD2 (5 bases). Looked up from germline, CDR1 is SNHLY and CDR2 is FYNNEI. V was cut by 10 bases and J by 0 bases, with 19 bases left in between. The CDR3 has 16 residues. CDR3 protein: CATMNRGVSSYNEQFF. The CDR3 DNA is TGTGCCACTATGAACCGGGGAGTAAGCTCCTACAATGAGCAGTTCTTC.

The chain carries TRBV19 and TRBJ1-1; D is perhaps TRBD1 (5 bases). CDR3 length: 17 amino acids. V lost 0 bases and J lost 0, with 14 bases in between. Germline assignment: CDR1 LNHDA and CDR2 SQIVND (reference sequence). This CDR3 is CASSIDRKGGVNTEAFF. Here the CDR3 DNA reads TGTGCCAGTAGTATAGATCGGAAGGGAGGGGTGAACACTGAAGCTTTCTTT.

This clonotype was observed a few times. The chain is built from TRBV9 and TRBJ2-2, with no clear D. This CDR3 region has 13 residues. With 3 bases removed from V and 8 bases from J, the gap between germline ends came to 11 bases. Looked up from germline, CDR1 is SGDLS and CDR2 is YYNGEE. Written as DNA, the CDR3 is TGTGCCAGCAGCGCAACCCCCGGGGGGGAGCTGTTTTTT. Protein: CASSATPGGELFF.

This clonotype showed up many times. The V call is TRBV6-1, the J call TRBJ1-5; D not certain. V lost 1 base, J lost 9 bases, and 16 bases lay in between. CDR3 length: 15 amino acids. CDR1 and CDR2 (germline): MNHNS, SASEGT. As DNA, the CDR3 is TGTGCCAGCAGTGAAGGCAGGTATTGGACGGGGCCCCAGCATTTT. Translating gives CASSEGRYWTGPQHF.

This clonotype was observed a handful of times. The chain recombines TRBV10-3 with TRBJ2-3; D gene uncertain. Trimming stripped 2 bases from V and 2 bases from J, with 5 bases between. The CDR3 runs to 13 residues. The germline V gene encodes CDR1 ENHRY and CDR2 SYGVKD. Here the CDR3 DNA reads TGTGCCATCAGTGAGCGAAACACAGATACGCAGTATTTT. Protein product: CAISERNTDTQYF.

This clonotype has at least ten counts. This chain connects TRBV7-2 to TRBJ2-7; 9 bases agree with TRBD2. The CDR3 consists of 15 residues. V lost 6 bases to trimming and J lost 5 bases; unmatched junction nucleotides: 11. CDR1 is SGHTA, CDR2 FQGNSA, per germline. The CDR3 bases are TGTGCCAGCAGTCTTCTAGCGGGACGAGGAAACGAGCAGTACTTC. It encodes CASSLLAGRGNEQYF. Drawing the rest from reference TRBV7-2 and TRBJ2-7, the complete variable domain is GAGVSQSPSNKVTEKGKDVELRCDPISGHTALYWYRQSLGQGLEFLIYFQGNSAPDKSGLPSDRFSAERTGGSVSTLTIQRTQQEDSAVYLCASSLLAGRGNEQYFGPGTRLTVT.

This clonotype showed up many times. The CDR3 sequence: CASSSLGGRPSGNTIYF. CDR3 bases: TGTGCCAGCAGCAGCTTGGGCGGTAGGCCGTCTGGAAACACCATATATTTT. The V call is TRBV5-5, the J call TRBJ1-3, with D unresolved. The germline gives CDR1 SGHKS, CDR2 YYEKEE (reference sequence). V was cut by 4 bases and J by 1 base, with 18 bases left in between. The CDR3 runs to 17 residues.